This record looks at one TCR beta chain sequence and its context. It lacks a known antigen. No clone much larger than this one lies a single base away; base qualities are absent. TCRbeta CDR3 regions were amplified from genomic DNA by means of the immunoSEQ Assay, a bias-controlled multiplex PCR. In the original analysis: The number of nucleated cells in each sample was estimated from the amplification of reference gene primers within the assay. To quantify the absolute abundance of each unique TCRbeta CDR3 rearrangement, sequence reads were collapsed and filtered. For each sample, productive Simpson clonality was calculated as the square root of Simpson's diversity index over productive rearrangements. TCRdb took over this immuneACCESS table, retaining in-frame rearrangements with V and J assigned. Such tables are incomplete; in checked studies, under half of the missing clones stem from an unresolved V gene, and the remainder is unexplained. V and J calls and clone size come straight from that table; D and trimming were deduced from the DNA. The sample table shows about 85,000 clones, and approximately 89% are seen once. Around 2.1% of the sample lies in the top ten.

This sample stems from a study of blood T cell repertoires in COVID-19 (dated by TCRdb to about 2020). Regarding the study in general: The collaborator samples originated in the United States, Italy and Spain and spanned the acute and convalescent phases of COVID-19. Deeply sampled blood TCRbeta repertoires from subjects exposed to, actively infected with, or recovered from COVID-19 were included in the dataset. The repertoires were released in a freely available public database intended as a resource for research on the immune response to SARS-CoV-2. The samples were drawn from the first 160 participants of the ongoing ImmuneRACE study and from 950 to 1,500 subjects provided by 6 global collaborators. The material from the prospective study consisted of cDNA or gDNA derived from T cells, B-cell-depleted T cells, or PBMCs. Sample metadata almost always included a de-identified subject ID, COVID-19 status, age in years and sex. Where HLA class I and class II types were available, the types were taken from metadata supplied by the sample provider, not from assay-based typing.

There are 14 amino acids in the CDR3, from cysteine to phenylalanine inclusive. The entry retains the CDR3 DNA only, 42 bases that are in frame from base 1. Looking up the germline V gene (reference sequence) yields CDR1 MNHEY and CDR2 SMNVEV. V is pared back by 4 bases and J by 3 bases, with 12 bases lying between the germline termini. Whole blood was collected in K2EDTA tubes by collaborating institutions according to the institutions' own protocols. Collaborator samples were shipped for TCRbeta analysis as frozen whole blood, isolated PBMCs, or DNA extracted from either sample type. Beyond this particular receptor, the publication reports: Clinical and demographic metadata were provided uncurated, with the amount varying by source and participant.

The sequence joins TRBV27 to TRBJ2-5; TRBD1 is a weak D gene call, 7 bases matching. The material sequenced was peripheral blood. This TCR was sampled from a man between 45 and 60 years old with acute or convalescent COVID-19. The CDR3 reads CASSSRDSKETQYF. Here is the DNA: TGTGCCAGCAGTTCGCGGGACAGCAAAGAGACCCAGTACTTC.